This T cell receptor (beta chain) was found in a study of CD8 T cells in ankylosing spondylitis. Study conclusions and caveats: A TCR beta motif of 7 to 9 highly homologous variants seemed to mark ankylosing spondylitis blood.

In this sample, this clonotype turned up many times. What it binds is not known. TCRdb reprocessed the 5' RACE reads with MiXCR, giving one entry per CDR3 protein. The data show 40,000 or so distinct CDR3 sequences, around 10% seen once. Unmatched junction bases numbered 5, after V lost 3 bases and J lost 7 bases. CDR3 length equals 15 residues. Germline-derived CDR1 and CDR2 are SGHDT and YYEEEE. This rearrangement joins TRBV5-6 to TRBJ2-1; TRBD2 matches at 12 bases. The clonotype originates from a male donor with ankylosing spondylitis or in good health (not recorded which). Sequences were obtained from blood, either unsorted or a sorted T cell fraction (not recorded which). The CDR3 reads CASSWTSGVRNEQFF. CDR3 bases: TGTGCCAGCAGCTGGACTAGCGGGGTGAGAAATGAGCAGTTCTTC.